The 4 T cell receptor beta chains in this list originate from one sample, sequenced in a study of T-cell reconstitution after alpha-beta-depleted transplantation in children. Preparing the TCRbeta library involved the use of unique molecular identifiers. TCRdb ran MiXCR on the PCR reads and lists one entry per CDR3 protein. The sample shows around 600,000 distinct CDR3 sequences, roughly a tenth of them seen only once. The sample consisted of PBMCs from the stem cell graft donor, taken from the stem cell graft. The receptors stem from a human donor who donated a stem cell graft to a child with acute myeloid leukemia.

This clonotype was counted between two and nine times. The chain joins TRBV12-3 or TRBV12-4 to TRBJ2-3; no definite D call. Trimming stripped 4 bases from V and 1 base from J, with 15 bases between. This CDR3 has 16 amino acids. CDR3 sequence (DNA): TGTGCCAGCAGTTGGAGTCCGGCCTCTGGCACAGATACGCAGTATTTT. Translated: CASSWSPASGTDTQYF.

This clonotype was seen many times. V and J are TRBV5-5 and TRBJ2-2; D is possibly TRBD1 (5 bases). V lost 0 bases and J 3 bases, leaving 12 bases between the germline ends. CDR3 length equals 16 residues. In germline, CDR1 is SGHKS, CDR2 YYEKEE (reference sequence). The CDR3 DNA sequence: TGTGCCAGCAGCTTGGGCCCTACAGGCTACACCGGGGAGCTGTTTTTT. Translated: CASSLGPTGYTGELFF. Supplemented by reference TRBV5-5 and TRBJ2-2, the full variable domain reads DAGVTQSPTHLIKTRGQQVTLRCSPISGHKSVSWYQQVLGQGPQFIFQYYEKEERGRGNFPDRFSARQFPNYSSELNVNALLLGDSALYLCASSLGPTGYTGELFFGEGSRLTVL.

This clonotype has only a few counts. This chain joins TRBV4-2 and TRBJ2-2, with 7 bases matching TRBD1. The CDR3 spans 19 residues. The germline gives CDR1 LGHNA, CDR2 YNFKEQ. V dropped 5 bases and J dropped 2; count of bases not matched to a gene: 17. CDR3 residues: CASSNLILTGDPNTGELFF. The CDR3 nucleotides are TGTGCCAGCAGCAACCTTATACTTACAGGGGATCCTAACACCGGGGAGCTGTTTTTT.

This clonotype was seen a handful of times. The chain recombines TRBV7-2 with TRBJ2-7, with TRBD2 matching over 8 bases. CDR1 and CDR2 from the germline V gene are SGHTA and FQGNSA. The CDR3 runs 14 residues. The trim removed 2 bases at V and 2 bases at J, leaving 2 bases unmatched. In DNA, the CDR3 is TGTGCCAGCAGCTTACGGGAGGGGGCCTACGAGCAGTACTTC. It codes for CASSLREGAYEQYF.